This TCR beta chain was documented in a study of blood T cell repertoires in COVID-19. Study summary: The United States, Italy and Spain supplied acute and convalescent COVID-19 samples. From T cells, B-cell-depleted T cells, or PBMCs came the material, which was cDNA or gDNA.

The authors' processing: Reference gene primer amplification gave nucleated cell count estimates. Data came from immunoSEQ multiplex PCR; TCRdb stores just in-frame clones and leaves some out. The DNA was the basis for D and trimming; V, J and clone size are from that table. The data show around 170,000 clones, with around two thirds seen just once and about 3% held by the top ten. This TCR came from a woman aged 80 or older with acute or convalescent COVID-19. Sequenced input: peripheral blood.

The CDR3 DNA follows: TGTGCCAGCAGCTTGGCGGCCTCCGGGACATACTACGAGCAGTACTTC. Translated: CASSLAASGTYYEQYF. This chain connects TRBV5-6 to TRBJ2-7, with TRBD1 as a possible D gene (6 bases). Germline V gene sequence: CDR1 SGHDT, CDR2 YYEEEE. V lost 0 bases and J 3 bases, leaving 16 bases between the germline ends. The CDR3 contains 16 residues.